The clone carrying this T cell receptor beta chain showed up many times. Its antigen is currently unknown. CDR3 length: 14 residues. Germline loops: CDR1 SGHRS, CDR2 YFSETQ. V was clipped by 6 bases and J by 0 bases, with 11 bases between them. This entry comes from a study of regulatory T cells in long-lasting Graves disease. Specified time point: newly diagnosed GD, antithyroid drugs for less than 3 months. Preparation of the TCR library used RNA extracted from PBMCs. Study results and caveats: Researchers examined only peripheral blood and not thyroid tissue. Persistent disease showed a preference for TRBV28, TRBJ1-2 and TRBJ2-5.

Construction of TCR beta libraries relied on iRepertoire HTBI primers and on Arm-PCR targeting CDR3 regions. TCRdb re-called the multiplex PCR reads through MiXCR, storing one row per CDR3 protein. The sample lists roughly 320,000 distinct CDR3 sequences, 16% seen once, with around 27% in the top ten. The data also belong to a second study, concerning T cells in Graves' hyperthyroidism and ophthalmopathy. That publication notes: Ophthalmopathy, which appeared later, was predicted by the model a median about 6 months before onset.

The rearrangement uses TRBV5-1 and TRBJ2-3; maybe TRBD2 (5 bases). The TCR comes from a man aged 35 to 55 with Graves disease. The sample in question was peripheral blood mononuclear cells (PBMCs), obtained at new diagnosis, from a patient treated with antithyroid drugs. CDR3 DNA: TGCGCCAGCATTGAGGGTGGAAGCACAGATACGCAGTATTTT. It translates to CASIEGGSTDTQYF.